Sequencing of this T cell receptor (beta chain) was carried out in a study of cytomegalovirus exposure and HLA in healthy donors (dated by TCRdb to about 2017). About the investigation overall: According to an earlier analysis of 550 to 700 of the donors, about 180 million T cells yielded some 110 million unique TCR beta sequences and 250 to 350 Gb of sequence data. Both class I and class II loci were covered by HLA typing, at four-digit resolution. All discovery cohort repertoires had been generated on a single sequencing platform. An early release that covered some 630 HLA-typed donors contained about 300 gigabases of sequencing data and around 85 million unique TCR sequences. A later genetic analysis used genome-wide SNP genotypes for about three fifths of the 666 donors, treating that subset as a discovery cohort. Typing coverage varied by locus: roughly 629-640 donors for A, B, C, DRB1 and DQB1; approximately 500 for DQA1; about 590 for DPA1; roughly 470 for DPB1. In an earlier analysis of more than 550 of the donors, high-throughput TCR beta sequencing was used to judge whether each TCR beta V gene segment behaved as functional or pseudogenic. Alongside the repertoire data, information on donor age, sex, ethnicity and CMV serostatus was compiled. The genetic ancestry cluster associated with self-reported Caucasian donors included about 84% of the 300 to 400 genotyped donors. A separate validation cohort of about 110 different subjects was used in addition to the roughly 640-subject first cohort. The study used immunosequencing to profile the T cell repertoires of approximately 630 subjects and linked those repertoires to cytomegalovirus serostatus. Rather than using new phenotypic data, the later analysis identified candidate immune exposures from TCR beta sequences and from how often those sequences occurred across donors. To predict cytomegalovirus infection status, the study brought together high-throughput TCR immunosequencing, statistical association of individual TCRs with disease status, and machine learning. The study was designed to test whether signatures of past pathogen exposure could be identified by cataloging public T cell receptors. Several DR-DQ haplotypes were treated as single units for association and clustering because of strong linkage in the cohort. Among some 400 genotyped donors of the cohort, an average of approximately 200,000 unique TCR beta nucleotide sequences was sequenced per donor, of which roughly 17% were non-productive. In a later analysis, previously published TCR beta repertoires from several hundred donors were re-analyzed and high-resolution HLA genotyping was added so that TCR occurrence patterns could be studied.

The CDR3, cysteine through phenylalanine, is 14 amino acids long. The entry retains the CDR3 DNA only, 42 bases that are in frame from base 1. The germline V gene encodes CDR1 SGHDN and CDR2 FVKESK. V is clipped by 5 bases and J by 1 base, and the sequence between their germline boundaries is 11 bases long. The method behind the library was the immunoSEQ multiplex PCR assay. For the multiplex PCR, a mixture combining 60 forward primers for TCR Vbeta segments and 13 reverse primers for TCR Jbeta segments was used. The CDR3 region of rearranged TCR beta genes was amplified from genomic DNA with a multiplex PCR assay. The Illumina HiSeq System was used to sequence the amplified TCR beta libraries as 87-base-pair reads. From the authors' description of their analysis: In a later analysis, some 80 million unique TCR beta chains were counted across the approximately 640 repertoires, and roughly 11 million of these chains were shared by at least two donors. Raw reads were error-corrected and collapsed into unique sequences by a nearest-neighbor algorithm in which closely related sequences were merged to remove PCR and sequencing errors. To assign V, D and J gene segments, CDR3 sequences were aligned to IMGT reference sequences. Each retained sequence needed at least a six-nucleotide match to both a V gene segment and a J gene segment. A rearrangement counted as productive if the CDR3 had no stop codons and remained in frame with V and J, and every other rearrangement counted as non-productive. CDR3 was defined according to IMGT convention as the region running from the second conserved V-encoded cysteine to the conserved J-encoded phenylalanine. The earlier analysis of roughly 590 of the donors excluded sequences that lacked an unambiguous match to a single V gene segment. An earlier analysis of fewer than 750 of the donors classified V segments as functional when productive rearrangements were above 56.7% and as segregating when the standard deviation between donors was above 5%. A statistical classification framework was built to diagnose cytomegalovirus status from the catalog of TCR beta chain sequences. A later analysis assigned V and J genes by comparing TCR nucleotide sequences with IMGT/GENE-DB human TR gene sequences. In a later analysis, CDR3 sequences and most-parsimonious VDJ recombination scenarios were assigned using the TCRdist pipeline. A later analysis defined each TCR beta chain by its CDR3 amino acid sequence plus V-gene family, and excluded reads lacking a unique V-gene family. As a way to deal with suspected cross-contamination and a sequencing artifact, a later analysis dropped hundreds of nucleotide sequences that were highly shared and had low generation probability. In a later analysis, a clonal expansion index for each public chain was calculated from normalized within-repertoire ranks of inferred template counts. Generation probabilities in a later analysis came from a VDJ recombination model fitted to out-of-frame rearrangements, and those results were checked against IGoR. A later analysis scored TCR-TCR, TCR-HLA and TCR-CMV co-occurrence with hypergeometric tests, applying a repertoire-size bias correction to TCR pairs. False discovery rates were estimated in a later analysis by permuting HLA or CMV assignments 20 times. In a later analysis, co-occurring TCRs were grouped using DBSCAN, with TCRdist sequence similarity added in when clustering inside HLA-allele-positive subsets. For co-occurrence clustering, repertoires with fewer than 30,000 or more than 120,000 public chains were excluded, along with several repertoires with anomalous nucleotide sharing. The table comes from immuneACCESS by way of TCRdb, which keeps in-frame sequences with V and J called. Part of the clones is missing from these tables; in studies checked, under half for an unresolved V gene and the rest for unknown reasons. The V and J calls and clone size were taken over from that table, and D and trimming were inferred from the DNA. For this sample there are 70,000 to 90,000 clones; more than 70% appear just once. The top ten clones comprise 2% to 2.5% of the sample.

Study-wide conclusions, independent of this receptor: The only immune exposure information available for the cohort was CMV serostatus. A further reported finding was that TCR beta sequences accurately predicted the HLA-A and HLA-B alleles for most subjects in the first cohort. The presence/absence analyses assumed that sequencing depth was roughly uniform across donors, and that assumption may not be true. Specific HLA alleles were associated with roughly 17,000 TCR beta sequences at a false discovery rate of 0.05 in a later analysis. When HLA alleles, especially DR and DQ, strongly co-occurred, TCR associations were difficult to assign to individual alleles. The study gave a list of 150 to 200 TCR beta chains associated with cytomegalovirus. Correlated functional status among segregating V segments might be attributable to linkage disequilibrium, but an unknown experimental factor could not be ruled out. Some IMGT-functional V segments, including TRBV6-2 and TRBV6-3, could not be distinguished by the 87-base-pair reads and were therefore excluded. A few of the identified cytomegalovirus-associated TCR beta chains were confirmed in vitro to be specific for cytomegalovirus antigens. In a later analysis, several top co-occurrence clusters were reported to appear linked to parvovirus B19, influenza, CMV and Epstein-Barr virus. In both the original and validation cohorts, the classifier was reported to diagnose cytomegalovirus status with high specificity and sensitivity. While some public TCRs were present in many individuals, most TCR sequences turned up only very rarely across donors. It was suggested by the authors that the approach could potentially be generalized to other disease states and immunological phenotypes. According to a later analysis, most CMV-associated TCR beta chains appeared to be HLA-restricted, and the HLA associations seemed to be driven largely by CMV exposure. The earlier analysis of about 600 of the donors excluded over 15 rarely observed V segments, including chromosome 9 orphons, because counts were too low. According to a later analysis, TCR association rates differed among HLA loci, with DRB1 alleles showing the most associated TCRs and HLA-C alleles showing the fewest. In a later genetic analysis, a missense DCLRE1C variant was associated with V-gene and J-gene trimming of TCR beta chains, and the association was replicated in an independent cohort. HLA typing was unavailable for some donors at each locus, so association tests used only the typed subset. Only TCR beta chains were sequenced in this cohort, and the absence of alpha or paired-chain data limited detectable features. An earlier analysis of approximately 530 of the donors showed that most TCR beta V segments appeared in productive rearrangements either about 90% or about 30% of the time, which broadly matched IMGT annotations. In a later genetic analysis, fewer N-insertions in productive TCRs were reported among donors in an Asian-associated ancestry cluster than the approximately 670-donor mean. A later analysis found that HLA-associated TCR beta chains were more clonally expanded and had lower generation probabilities than equally common non-associated chains. A group of highly shared sequence variants was considered likely to be a technical artifact of the sequencing pipeline.

The cohort was made up of hundreds of healthy bone marrow donors. All cohort members were sampled while nominally healthy, although unrecorded immune exposures were likely present. The donor tested CMV seronegative and was one of the 352 seronegative cohort members. A peripheral blood sample was provided by each donor, and peripheral blood mononuclear cells were used for TCR beta sequencing. The Qiagen DNeasy Blood Extraction Kit was used to extract genomic DNA from the blood cell samples. For this clone: It lacks a known antigen. Within one base of it there is no much larger clone, and no base qualities were kept.

Source material: PBMCs. The clonotype comes from a man aged 40-55 years in good health and CMV-seronegative. The rearranged segments are TRBV14 and TRBJ2-5; possibly the D gene is TRBD2, per 6 matching bases. The CDR3 is CASSDRDFQETQYF. DNA sequence: TGTGCCAGCAGCGACCGGGACTTCCAAGAGACCCAGTACTTC.